These 18 T cell receptor beta chains came from one sample sequenced in a study of T cell changes during pregnancy in multiple sclerosis. Clones were sequenced by immunoSEQ multiplex PCR, and TCRdb holds only the in-frame ones, with some missing. The sample records over 50,000 clones, about 88% being singletons. The sample here was CD4+ T cells from peripheral blood mononuclear cells, taken in the third trimester of pregnancy. These receptor sequences come from a female donor with multiple sclerosis, enrolled in a pregnancy study.

The rearrangement joins TRBV7-9 to TRBJ1-6; no firm D call. This CDR3 has 13 amino acids. Trimming shortened V by 6 bases and J by 5 bases, and 8 bases separated the two germline ends. Germline V CDR1 and CDR2: SEHNR, FQNEAQ (reference sequence). CDR3 nucleotide sequence: TGTGCCAGCAGACAGATTGATAATTCACCCCTCCACTTT. It codes for CASRQIDNSPLHF.

This rearrangement joins TRBV19 to TRBJ2-3; 11 bases are a match to TRBD2. With V trimmed by 7 bases and J by 7 bases, 7 bases remained unmatched. Germline V gives CDR1 LNHDA, CDR2 SQIVND (reference sequence). CDR3 length equals 14 residues. The CDR3 DNA reads as TGTGCCAGTACCCTAGCGGGGGGAAGAAATACGCAGTATTTT. Translating it yields CASTLAGGRNTQYF.

This chain links TRBV2 with TRBJ1-2, with D possibly matching TRBD1 (6 bases). The CDR3 extends over 13 amino acids. Germline CDR1 reads SNHLY; CDR2 reads FYNNEI. V gave up 9 bases and J gave up 0 bases, with 11 bases separating them. CDR3 nucleotide sequence: TGTGCCAGGCAGACAGGCACTAACTATGGCTACACCTTC. Translation: CARQTGTNYGYTF.

This chain connects TRBV4-2 to TRBJ2-7; 7 bases align to TRBD2. CDR3 length equals 16 residues. Germline values: CDR1 LGHNA, CDR2 YNFKEQ. V lost 2 bases and J lost 0; bases outside the gene matches: 7. In nucleotides, the CDR3 is TGTGCCAGCAGCCAATCTATAGCGGGTAGCTCCTACGAGCAGTACTTC. Translation: CASSQSIAGSSYEQYF.

The CDR3 bases are TGTGCCAGCAGTGGATCCCAAGGCAGGGCCGAGCAGTACTTC. Protein sequence: CASSGSQGRAEQYF. The V gene is TRBV6-4, the J gene TRBJ2-7; D possibly corresponds to TRBD1 (5 bases). The CDR3 length is 14 residues. Trimming removed 4 bases from V and 6 bases from J, with 16 bases in between. Germline V gives CDR1 MRHNA, CDR2 SNTAGT.

This chain links TRBV10-3 with TRBJ1-1, with D possibly TRBD1 on 5 matching bases. V lost 3 bases and J lost 0, with 11 bases in between. Germline assignment: CDR1 ENHRY and CDR2 SYGVKD. The CDR3 runs to 15 residues. Written as DNA, the CDR3 is TGTGCCATCAGTGACCCGACAGAGATGAACACTGAAGCTTTCTTT. This encodes CAISDPTEMNTEAFF.

This chain links TRBV27 with TRBJ2-7; 8 nucleotides agree with TRBD2. In germline, CDR1 is MNHEY, CDR2 SMNVEV (reference sequence). The length of the CDR3 is 14 residues. Trimming cost V 5 bases and J 2 bases; bases outside gene matches: 5. The CDR3 sequence: CASSVSGNAYEQYF. CDR3 nucleotide sequence: TGTGCCAGCAGTGTTAGCGGGAACGCCTACGAGCAGTACTTC.

The chain is built from TRBV7-9 and TRBJ2-6; 7 bases match TRBD1. Germline CDR1 is SEHNR and CDR2 is FQNEAQ (reference sequence). The CDR3 is 19 residues long. The ends lost 5 bases at V and 0 bases at J; junction bases unmatched: 13. The CDR3 is CASSPLKDRNPSGANVLTF. CDR3 coding DNA: TGTGCCAGCAGCCCCCTAAAGGACAGGAACCCCTCTGGGGCCAACGTCCTGACTTTC.

V usage is TRBV20-1 and J usage is TRBJ1-2; D is unresolved. V lost 6 bases, J lost 3 bases, and 8 bases lay in between. Germline V gives CDR1 DFQATT, CDR2 SNEGSKA (reference sequence). The CDR3 has 11 amino acids. CDR3 loop: CSASGDYGYTF. DNA of the CDR3: TGCAGTGCATCGGGAGACTATGGCTACACCTTC.

The chain carries TRBV7-9 and TRBJ2-2, with a tentative D call TRBD2 (6 bases). With 1 base removed from V and 4 bases from J, the gap between germline ends came to 19 bases. This CDR3 comprises 18 residues. Germline assignment: CDR1 SEHNR and CDR2 FQNEAQ (reference sequence). Here the CDR3 reads CASSLGISGEAFTGELFF. CDR3 nucleotides: TGTGCCAGCAGCTTAGGTATTAGCGGAGAAGCTTTCACCGGGGAGCTGTTTTTT.

The chain joins TRBV5-1 to TRBJ2-6, with a weak D call TRBD2 (6 bases). Trimming removed 2 bases from V and 0 bases from J, with 18 bases in between. The CDR3 consists of 19 residues. CDR1 SGHRS and CDR2 YFSETQ come from the germline V gene. CDR3 sequence reads: CASSFRSAGLSSGANVLTF. CDR3 in DNA: TGCGCCAGCAGCTTTCGATCTGCGGGATTAAGCTCTGGGGCCAACGTCCTGACTTTC.

This sequence joins TRBV6-1 and TRBJ1-1; 8 bases are shared with TRBD1. V lost 3 bases, J lost 4 bases, and 7 bases stayed unmatched. The CDR3 is 15 residues long. Per the germline V gene, CDR1 is MNHNS and CDR2 is SASEGT. The CDR3 protein is CASSDKTGVRTEAFF. Written as DNA, the CDR3 is TGTGCCAGCAGTGATAAGACAGGGGTGCGCACTGAAGCTTTCTTT.

This chain links TRBV7-9 with TRBJ1-4, with D maybe TRBD1 (5 bases). Germline V gene lookup returns CDR1 SEHNR and CDR2 FQNEAQ (reference sequence). Trimming took 3 bases from V and 7 from J, leaving 18 bases between them. The CDR3 contains 16 residues. CDR3: CASSFRGGGYGEKLFF. The CDR3 DNA sequence: TGTGCCAGCAGCTTCAGAGGTGGGGGGTATGGTGAAAAACTGTTTTTT.

The chain employs TRBV7-6 and TRBJ1-3; no definite D call. With 2 bases removed from V and 4 bases from J, the gap between germline ends came to 9 bases. Germline assignment: CDR1 SGHVS and CDR2 FNYEAQ. This CDR3 has 14 amino acids. CDR3 nucleotide sequence: TGTGCCAGCAGCTTATCGGGGTCAGGAAACACCATATATTTT. It encodes CASSLSGSGNTIYF.

The chain employs TRBV9 and TRBJ1-2, with TRBD1 matching 12 bases. V trimming: 3 bases; J trimming: 4 bases; junction bases outside the gene matches: 7. CDR3 length: 16 amino acids. Germline CDR1 is SGDLS and CDR2 is YYNGEE. The CDR3 reads CASSGTGQGASYGYTF. As DNA, the CDR3 is TGTGCCAGCAGCGGTACGGGACAGGGGGCTAGCTATGGCTACACCTTC.

J is TRBJ2-7 and V is TRBV5-1, with a weak D call TRBD2 (6 bases). The CDR3 is made up of 13 amino acids. CDR1 SGHRS and CDR2 YFSETQ come from the germline V gene. V was shortened by 0 bases and J by 7 bases, with 11 bases between the two germline ends. The CDR3 nucleotides read TGCGCCAGCAGCTTGGAACTGGGGGGTGAGCAGTACTTC. The encoded protein is CASSLELGGEQYF. Drawing the rest from reference TRBV5-1 and TRBJ2-7, the complete variable domain is KAGVTQTPRYLIKTRGQQVTLSCSPISGHRSVSWYQQTPGQGLQFLFEYFSETQRNKGNFPGRFSGRQFSNSRSEMNVSTLELGDSALYLCASSLELGGEQYFGPGTRLTVT.

The V gene is TRBV11-3, the J gene TRBJ2-1; 7 bases are shared with TRBD2. Germline CDR1 SGHNT, CDR2 YENEEA. The junction had 8 bases not matched to a gene; V was cut back by 1 base and J by 8 bases. The CDR3 runs to 15 residues. In DNA, the CDR3 is TGTGCCAGCAGCTTAGGGGACTACCTGGGGGATGAGCAGTTCTTC. Translating it yields CASSLGDYLGDEQFF.

The chain employs TRBV19 and TRBJ2-5; D is unresolved. The germline V and J ends were trimmed by 1 base and 0 bases, with 3 bases remaining between them. The CDR3 loop spans 13 amino acids. From germline, CDR1 is LNHDA and CDR2 SQIVND (reference sequence). This CDR3 is CASSIAYQETQYF. The CDR3 region has the DNA TGTGCCAGTAGTATAGCCTACCAAGAGACCCAGTACTTC. The variable domain in full, completed from reference TRBV19 and TRBJ2-5, reads DGGITQSPKYLFRKEGQNVTLSCEQNLNHDAMYWYRQDPGQGLRLIYYSQIVNDFQKGDIAEGYSVSREKKESFPLTVTSAQKNPTAFYLCASSIAYQETQYFGPGTRLLVL.